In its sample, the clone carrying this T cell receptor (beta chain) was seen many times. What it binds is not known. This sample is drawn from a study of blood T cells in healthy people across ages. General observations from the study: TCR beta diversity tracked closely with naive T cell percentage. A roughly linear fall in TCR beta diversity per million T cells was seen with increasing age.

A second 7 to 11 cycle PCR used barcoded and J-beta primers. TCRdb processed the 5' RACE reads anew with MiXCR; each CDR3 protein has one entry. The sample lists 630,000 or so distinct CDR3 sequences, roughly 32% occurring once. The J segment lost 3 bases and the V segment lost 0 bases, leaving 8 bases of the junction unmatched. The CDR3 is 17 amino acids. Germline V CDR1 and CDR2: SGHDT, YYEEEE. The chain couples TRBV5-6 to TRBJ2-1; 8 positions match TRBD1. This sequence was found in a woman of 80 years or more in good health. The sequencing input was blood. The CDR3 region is CASSLEQGAGVYNEQFF. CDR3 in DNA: TGTGCCAGCAGCTTGGAGCAGGGGGCAGGGGTCTACAATGAGCAGTTCTTC.